Below, one T cell receptor (beta chain) is given with its context. This clonotype was observed a handful of times. Its antigen remains undetermined. Per-nucleotide qualities are absent, and no much larger clonotype sits a single base away. Libraries were made using PCR. At the Johns Hopkins FTIC core, DNA from the cultured CD4+ T cells underwent TCR sequencing with the Oncomine TCR Beta short-read assay. Genomic DNA was extracted from the cultured CD4+ T cells with the QIAamp micro DNA kit. Oncomine TCR Beta libraries made from cultured CD4+ T cells were pooled using unique dual indexes and sequenced on an Illumina iSeq 100. For the original study's pipeline: Non-productive sequences were removed, and CDR3s not starting with C, not ending with F or W, or shorter than 7 amino acids were discarded. Antigen-specific clonotypes were identified using the MANAFEST web application through comparison of peptide-stimulated wells with reference and other culture wells. Positive clones required FDR below 0.05, an odds ratio above 5, and productive frequency above 0.1% in at least two of three replicate wells. A clonotype was classed as cross-reactive if the clonotype showed significant expansion both in SARS-CoV-2 spike wells and in at least one common cold coronavirus spike condition. Levenshtein distances (stringdist) and unrooted phylogenetic trees (ape) in R version 3.6.1 were used to assess CDR3 homology. Through fastp at Q25 and MiXCR, TCRdb rebuilt clones from the public reads, retaining in-frame beta chains. CDR3 protein duplicates are merged, each entry listing the most common genes and DNA. Here the V and J calls rest on TCRdb's processing, not on the authors' analysis. Here the sample has over 14,000 distinct CDR3 sequences; over 25% occur a single time. Jointly, the top ten make up 15% to 20% of the sample.

Counted from cysteine to phenylalanine, this CDR3 has 11 amino acids. Only CDR3 DNA is held: 33 bases, read in frame from base 1. Relative to germline, V is 4 bases shorter and J is 0 bases shorter, with 1 base between their ends. The record originates from a study of vaccination and CD4 T cells after COVID-19 (dated 2022 in TCRdb). Describing the broader study: In the convalescent cohort there were six males and four females, among whom were two Hispanic individuals, seven Caucasians, two Asians and one multiracial person. Each participant got two doses of either the Pfizer-BioNTech BNT162b2 vaccine (n=8) or the Moderna mRNA-1273 vaccine (n=2). Control cultures used a CEFX viral epitope pool as positive control, an HIV-1 Nef peptide pool as negative control, or no peptide. Culture stimuli were overlapping spike peptide pools from SARS-CoV-2 and from the common cold coronaviruses HCoV-NL63, HCoV-OC43 and HCoV-229E. Post-COVID blood samples were collected from convalescent patients a median of around 100 days after diagnosis, with a range of about 30 to 180 days. Post-vaccine blood samples were taken a median of approximately 70 days after the second vaccine dose, with a range of roughly 13 to 250 days. In under twelve COVID-19 convalescent patients and a few infection-naive healthy vaccine recipients, researchers compared the spike-specific CD4+ TCR repertoire from before mRNA vaccination with the repertoire from after.

Results and caveats for the whole study, not just this receptor: Although the median number of SARS-CoV-2-reactive clonotypes went up from fewer than 25 after infection to some 40 after vaccination, the increase was not significant. Among convalescent patients, a median about 90% of the SARS-CoV-2-reactive clones seen after vaccination appeared only after vaccination, which suggests priming specific to the vaccine. Only a relatively small number of convalescent patients were included in the study, and early timepoints following natural infection were not analyzed. Of the vaccine-specific clones found in convalescent patients, nearly all (304 of 307) were mono-reactive for SARS-CoV-2 spike instead of being cross-reactive with common cold coronaviruses.

Sample treatment or condition, as interpreted from the label and publication: roughly nine-day PBMC culture with coronavirus spike peptide pools or control peptides (ViraFEST assay). To expand antigen-specific T cells with peptide pools and then pick out the expanded clonotypes through TCR sequencing, the study relied on the ViraFEST assay. Healthy vaccine recipients had no prior SARS-CoV-2 infection, confirmed by negative nucleocapsid antibody tests before and after vaccination. Some 2 million PBMCs per well were cultured in IMDM with approximately 5.2% human AB serum and approximately 9.8 IU/ml IL-2, plus 10 ug/ml peptide pools. Half of the culture medium was replaced with fresh IL-2-containing medium on days 3 and 7. After approximately 10 days of culture, CD4+ T cells were isolated by negative selection using the EasySep CD4+ T cell isolation kit. Ficoll-Paque Plus gradient centrifugation was used to isolate PBMCs from whole blood, and the isolated PBMCs were then either used fresh or cryopreserved at -140C. Culture conditions were generally each tested in triplicate wells.

This receptor was taken from a human donor who received a COVID-19 vaccine. Sequencing was performed on CD4+ T cells from blood, cultured in vitro, taken before SARS-CoV-2 vaccination. The chain was built from TRBV12-3 or TRBV12-4 and TRBJ2-7; the D gene remains uncertain. The CDR3 protein sequence reads: CASSSSYEQYF. Read as DNA, the sequence is TGTGCCAGCAGTTCCTCCTACGAGCAGTACTTC.